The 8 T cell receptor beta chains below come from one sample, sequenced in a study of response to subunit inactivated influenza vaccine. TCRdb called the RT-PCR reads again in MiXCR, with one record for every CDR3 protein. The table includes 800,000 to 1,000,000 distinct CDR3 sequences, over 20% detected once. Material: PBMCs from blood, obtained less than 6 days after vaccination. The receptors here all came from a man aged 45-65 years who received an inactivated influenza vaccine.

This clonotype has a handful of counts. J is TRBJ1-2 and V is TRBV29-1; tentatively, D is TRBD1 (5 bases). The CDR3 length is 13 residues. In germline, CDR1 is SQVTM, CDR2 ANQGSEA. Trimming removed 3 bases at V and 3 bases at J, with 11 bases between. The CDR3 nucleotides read TGCAGCGTTGAGTGGGACGTCGACTATGGCTACACCTTC. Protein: CSVEWDVDYGYTF.

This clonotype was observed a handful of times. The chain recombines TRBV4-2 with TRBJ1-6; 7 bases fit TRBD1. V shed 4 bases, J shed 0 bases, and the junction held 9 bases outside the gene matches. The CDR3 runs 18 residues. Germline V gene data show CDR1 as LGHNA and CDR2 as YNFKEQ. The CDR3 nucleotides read TGTGCCAGCAGCCCAAGACAGGGTATATCCTCCTATAATTCACCCCTCCACTTT. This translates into CASSPRQGISSYNSPLHF.

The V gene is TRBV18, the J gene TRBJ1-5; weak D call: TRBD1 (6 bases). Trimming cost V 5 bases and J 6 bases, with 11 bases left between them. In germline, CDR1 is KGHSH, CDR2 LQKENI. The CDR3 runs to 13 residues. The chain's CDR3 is CASSGGAAQPQHF. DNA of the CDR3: TGTGCCAGCTCAGGGGGGGCGGCTCAGCCCCAGCATTTT.

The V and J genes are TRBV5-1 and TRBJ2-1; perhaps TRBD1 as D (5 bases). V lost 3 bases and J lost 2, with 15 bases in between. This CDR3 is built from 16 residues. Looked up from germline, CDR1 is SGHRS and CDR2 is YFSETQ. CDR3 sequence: CASSSPQGETYNEQFF. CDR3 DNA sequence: TGCGCCAGCAGCTCCCCCCAGGGTGAGACCTACAATGAGCAGTTCTTC.

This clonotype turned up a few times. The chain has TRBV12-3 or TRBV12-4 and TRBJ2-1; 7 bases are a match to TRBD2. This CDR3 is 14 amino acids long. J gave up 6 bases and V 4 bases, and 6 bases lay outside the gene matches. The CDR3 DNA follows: TGTGCCAGCAGTTGGCGGGAGAGAAGCAATGAGCAGTTCTTC. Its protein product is CASSWRERSNEQFF.

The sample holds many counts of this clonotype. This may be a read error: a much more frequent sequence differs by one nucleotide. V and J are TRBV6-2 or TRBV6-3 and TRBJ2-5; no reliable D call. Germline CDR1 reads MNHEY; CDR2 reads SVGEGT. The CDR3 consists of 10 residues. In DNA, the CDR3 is TGTGCCAGCAGCCAAGGGACCCAGTACTTC. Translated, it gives CASSQGTQYF.

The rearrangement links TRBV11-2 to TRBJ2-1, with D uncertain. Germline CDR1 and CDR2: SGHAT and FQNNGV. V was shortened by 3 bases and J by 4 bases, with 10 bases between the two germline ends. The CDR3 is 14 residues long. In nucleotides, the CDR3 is TGTGCCAGCAGCTTGGGTGACCAGTACAATGAGCAGTTCTTC. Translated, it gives CASSLGDQYNEQFF.

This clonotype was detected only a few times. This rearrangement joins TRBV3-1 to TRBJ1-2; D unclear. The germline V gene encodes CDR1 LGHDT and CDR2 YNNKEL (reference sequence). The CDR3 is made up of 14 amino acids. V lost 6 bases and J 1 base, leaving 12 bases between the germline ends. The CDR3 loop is CASSPRGNNYGYTF. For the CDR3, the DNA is TGTGCCAGCAGTCCTAGAGGGAATAACTATGGCTACACCTTC.